The next 24 T cell receptor beta chains were all read from a single sample in a study of identical twins. TCRdb itself ran the 5' RACE reads through MiXCR, one entry per CDR3 protein. Of 600,000 to 700,000 distinct CDR3 sequences listed, roughly 20% are singletons. The sample also formed part of further work on T cells expressing NK-cell markers.

Specimen: PBMCs. Receptors originate from a woman younger than 30 in good health.

Here the CDR3 DNA reads TGTGCCACCAGCGCCCTGGGGGGGCCGAAGACCCAGTACTTC. Its protein product is CATSALGGPKTQYF. The J gene is TRBJ2-5, the V gene TRBV15, with D tentatively TRBD2 (7 bases). Germline V CDR1 and CDR2: LNHNV, YYDKDF (reference sequence). This CDR3 has 14 amino acids. The V and J ends lost 5 bases and 6 bases respectively, with 16 bases between them.

The chain carries TRBV7-9 and TRBJ2-5, with D perhaps TRBD2 (7 bases). With 0 bases removed from V and 5 bases from J, the gap between germline ends came to 13 bases. This CDR3 contains 15 residues. Germline-derived CDR1 and CDR2 are SEHNR and FQNEAQ (reference sequence). DNA of the CDR3: TGTGCCAGCAGCTTAGCGGGGGGGCGTGCGGAGACCCAGTACTTC. This codes for CASSLAGGRAETQYF.

The chain employs TRBV12-3 or TRBV12-4 and TRBJ2-2; D gene ambiguous. This CDR3 is 13 amino acids long. The V gene lost 6 bases and the J gene lost 6 bases, with 11 bases spanning the gap. The CDR3 nucleotides are TGTGCCAGCAGGACCCTCAATTCCGGGGAGCTGTTTTTT. Protein: CASRTLNSGELFF.

The chain joins TRBV6-2 or TRBV6-3 to TRBJ2-1; 7 nucleotides line up with TRBD2. The J segment lost 3 bases and the V segment lost 6 bases, leaving 11 bases of the junction unmatched. Germline CDR1 MNHEY, CDR2 SVGEGT. The CDR3 is 16 residues long. CDR3 sequence: CASRKGQRGLYNEQFF. The CDR3 nucleotides are TGTGCCAGCAGGAAGGGCCAGCGGGGCCTCTACAATGAGCAGTTCTTC.

This clonotype has a count of ten or more. This rearrangement joins TRBV10-3 to TRBJ2-6, with D tentatively TRBD1 or TRBD2 (5 bases each). CDR3 size: 17 residues. V was trimmed by 2 bases and J by 0 bases, leaving 11 bases between them. Germline V gene data show CDR1 as ENHRY and CDR2 as SYGVKD. In DNA, the CDR3 is TGTGCCATCAGTGAGAGGGACGAACCCTCTGGGGCCAACGTCCTGACTTTC. It codes for CAISERDEPSGANVLTF.

This clonotype was found once. This chain joins TRBV20-1 and TRBJ1-5; tentatively, D is TRBD1 (5 bases). Trimming removed 6 bases from V and 2 bases from J, with 11 bases in between. CDR1 is DFQATT and CDR2 is SNEGSKA in the germline V gene (reference sequence). The CDR3 consists of 13 residues. The CDR3 nucleotides are TGCAGTGCCCGAATGGGGGGCAATCAGCCCCAGCATTTT. It codes for CSARMGGNQPQHF.

In the case of this clonotype: Since no conserved phenylalanine or tryptophan closes the CDR3, a read error is the likely cause. No DNA is shown, since the ends of the CDR3 on it are uncertain; the CDR3 is the one TCRdb lists. V gene TRBV28 combines with J gene TRBJ2-5; TRBD1 was called by the table and not checked on the DNA. The CDR3 totals 14 residues, both ends included. Germline assignment: CDR1 MDHEN and CDR2 SYDVKM. The CDR3 protein is CASSSRDPYSHFAL.

This clonotype was found many times. This chain links TRBV12-3 or TRBV12-4 with TRBJ1-2, with a possible D match to TRBD1 (6 bases). This CDR3 region has 13 residues. V was cut by 6 bases and J by 4 bases, with 12 bases left in between. The CDR3 is CASSRGTFYGYTF. The CDR3 DNA follows: TGTGCCAGCAGCCGGGGGACATTCTATGGCTACACCTTC.

The sample holds many counts of this clonotype. The J gene is TRBJ2-7, the V gene TRBV29-1; 7 nucleotides align to TRBD1. The CDR3 sequence is 14 residues long. Per the germline V gene, CDR1 is SQVTM and CDR2 is ANQGSEA. V dropped 7 bases and J dropped 2; count of bases not matched to a gene: 11. CDR3 in amino acids: CSAVPPDRTYEQYF. CDR3 in DNA: TGCAGCGCTGTCCCCCCGGACAGGACCTACGAGCAGTACTTC.

This clonotype appeared a few times. The CDR3 spells CSVETAAGVSGANVLTF. In DNA form, the CDR3 reads TGCAGCGTTGAAACGGCAGCGGGAGTATCTGGGGCCAACGTCCTGACTTTC. The chain has TRBV29-1 and TRBJ2-6; TRBD2 matches 8 bases. In germline, CDR1 is SQVTM, CDR2 ANQGSEA. This CDR3 has 17 amino acids. The V and J ends lost 2 bases and 1 base, in that order; junction bases with no gene match: 7.

In this sample, this clonotype turned up many times. This sequence joins TRBV20-1 and TRBJ2-7; 7 bases map to TRBD2. The CDR3 length is 12 residues. CDR1 and CDR2 from the germline V gene are DFQATT and SNEGSKA (reference sequence). Trimming cost V 6 bases and J 0 bases; bases outside gene matches: 2. This CDR3 reads CSARDYSYEQYF. CDR3 nucleotide sequence: TGCAGTGCGAGGGACTACTCCTACGAGCAGTACTTC.

This chain joins TRBV4-3 and TRBJ2-7; 7 positions agree with TRBD1. CDR3 length: 13 residues. Per the germline V gene, CDR1 is LGHNA and CDR2 is YSLEER. V trimming: 4 bases; J trimming: 6 bases; junction bases outside the gene matches: 6. The CDR3 nucleotides read TGCGCCAGCAGCCGGGAGACAGGGAGCGAGCAGTACTTC. This gives the protein CASSRETGSEQYF.

This sequence joins TRBV6-5 and TRBJ2-6; unclear D gene. CDR3 length equals 14 residues. The V gene lost 4 bases and the J gene lost 0 bases, with 4 bases spanning the gap. The V gene's germline CDR1 is MNHEY and CDR2 SVGAGI. CDR3 region: CASSSTSGANVLTF. The CDR3 coding sequence is TGTGCCAGCAGTTCCACCTCTGGGGCCAACGTCCTGACTTTC.

This chain uses TRBV10-3 with TRBJ2-7, with TRBD2 matching 7 bases. The CDR3 has 16 residues. Germline V CDR1 and CDR2: ENHRY, SYGVKD. Trimming cost V 0 bases and J 0 bases; bases outside gene matches: 5. The CDR3, as DNA: TGTGCCATCAGTGAGTCGACCGGGGGGAGCTCCTACGAGCAGTACTTC. It is translated as CAISESTGGSSYEQYF.

In this sample, this clonotype turned up a few times. This chain connects TRBV12-3 or TRBV12-4 to TRBJ2-1; D not resolved. The CDR3 has 15 amino acids. V lost 2 bases and J 8 bases, leaving 16 bases between the germline ends. CDR3 sequence: CASSLRARSRHEQFF. The CDR3 nucleotides read TGTGCCAGCAGTTTAAGGGCTAGATCTCGGCATGAGCAGTTCTTC.

There are a few counts of this clonotype. The V gene is TRBV7-6, the J gene TRBJ2-1, with 7 positions matching TRBD2. Unmatched junction bases numbered 8, after V lost 3 bases and J lost 9 bases. This CDR3 contains 14 residues. Germline V gene data show CDR1 as SGHVS and CDR2 as FNYEAQ. CDR3 bases: TGTGCCAGCAGCTTGTCTAGCGGCTGGGGTGAGCAGTTCTTC. Amino acids: CASSLSSGWGEQFF.

This clonotype was observed at least ten times. The V call is TRBV6-5, the J call TRBJ2-2; D gene unclear. The CDR3 contains 11 residues. In germline, CDR1 is MNHEY, CDR2 SVGAGI. V shed 11 bases and J shed 6 bases, with 10 bases lying between them. The CDR3 sequence: CASRTAGELFF. CDR3 sequence (DNA): TGTGCCTCCCGGACGGCCGGGGAGCTGTTTTTT.

This clonotype was recorded a few times. Its ends do not fully match the called genes, so a read error is possible. This chain connects TRBV5-6 to TRBJ2-7, with D perhaps matching TRBD2 (6 bases). The CDR3 consists of 10 residues. Germline assignment: CDR1 SGHDT and CDR2 YYEEEE. CDR3 sequence reads: CASGGKRPKF. CDR3 nucleotide sequence: TGTGCCAGCGGCGGGAAAAGACCGAAGTTC.

The sample holds a few counts of this clonotype. The V gene is TRBV5-8, the J gene TRBJ2-3; D ambiguous. The V end was cut by 0 bases, the J end by 2 bases, with 10 bases between. The germline V gene encodes CDR1 SGHTS and CDR2 YDEGEE. The CDR3 has 15 residues. The CDR3 reads CASSLAYQHTDTQYF. The CDR3 nucleotides are TGTGCCAGCAGCTTGGCCTACCAACACACAGATACGCAGTATTTT.

This chain connects TRBV6-1 to TRBJ1-1; TRBD1 is a possible D gene (6 bases). With 6 bases removed from V and 5 bases from J, the gap between germline ends came to 19 bases. Germline CDR1 and CDR2: MNHNS and SASEGT. The CDR3 covers 15 residues. The CDR3 is CASRATAGGGTEAFF. For the CDR3, the DNA is TGTGCCAGCAGAGCCACAGCGGGGGGCGGAACTGAAGCTTTCTTT.

The chain recombines TRBV7-8 with TRBJ2-1, with 9 bases aligning to TRBD2. V shed 1 base and J 4 bases; nucleotides not matched to a gene: 5. Germline values: CDR1 SGHVS, CDR2 FQNEAQ. The CDR3 is 16 amino acids. The chain's CDR3 is CASSLVGAGGYNEQFF. The DNA for the CDR3 is TGTGCCAGCAGCTTAGTAGGGGCGGGGGGGTACAATGAGCAGTTCTTC.

In this sample, this clonotype turned up many times. The chain has TRBV20-1 and TRBJ2-2, with TRBD2 matching 7 bases. The germline V gene has CDR1 DFQATT and CDR2 SNEGSKA (reference sequence). V trimming: 0 bases; J trimming: 1 base; junction bases outside the gene matches: 11. The length of the CDR3 is 18 residues. The CDR3 is CSARDPYRTGGNTGELFF. The CDR3 DNA sequence: TGCAGTGCTAGAGATCCCTATAGGACGGGGGGGAACACCGGGGAGCTGTTTTTT.

The J gene is TRBJ1-5, the V gene TRBV10-3; unclear D gene. Trimming stripped 6 bases from V and 3 bases from J, with 9 bases between. CDR3 length equals 13 residues. The germline V gene has CDR1 ENHRY and CDR2 SYGVKD. Here the CDR3 reads CAIRGLINQPQHF. For the CDR3, the DNA is TGTGCCATCAGAGGACTGATCAATCAGCCCCAGCATTTT.

Only a few counts were recorded for this clonotype. The chain has TRBV12-3 or TRBV12-4 and TRBJ1-2; D is perhaps TRBD1 (5 bases). This CDR3 spans 14 amino acids. V shed 6 bases and J shed 1 base, with 12 bases lying between them. CDR3 bases: TGTGCCAGCAGCAATCGACAGAGTAACTATGGCTACACCTTC. Translated, it gives CASSNRQSNYGYTF.